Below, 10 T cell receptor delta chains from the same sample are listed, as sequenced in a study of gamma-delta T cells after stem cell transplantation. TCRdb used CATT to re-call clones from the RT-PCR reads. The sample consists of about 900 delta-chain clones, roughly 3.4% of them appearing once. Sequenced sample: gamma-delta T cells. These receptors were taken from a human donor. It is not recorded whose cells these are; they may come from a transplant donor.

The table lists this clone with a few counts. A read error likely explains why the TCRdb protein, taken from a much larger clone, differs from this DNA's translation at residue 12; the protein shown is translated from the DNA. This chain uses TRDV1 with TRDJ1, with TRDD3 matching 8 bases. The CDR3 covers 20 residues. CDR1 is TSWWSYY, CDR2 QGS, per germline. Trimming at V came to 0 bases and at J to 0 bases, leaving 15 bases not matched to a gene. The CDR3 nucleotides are TGTGCTCTTGGGGAACTAAGTAGATGGGATACGGATTGGTACACCGATAAACTCATCTTT. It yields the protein CALGELSRWDTDWYTDKLIF.

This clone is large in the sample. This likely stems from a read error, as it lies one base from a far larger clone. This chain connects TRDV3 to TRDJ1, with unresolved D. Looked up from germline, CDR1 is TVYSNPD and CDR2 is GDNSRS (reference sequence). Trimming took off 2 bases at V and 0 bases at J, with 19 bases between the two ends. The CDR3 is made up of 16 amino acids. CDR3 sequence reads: CAFLGRWAQYTDKLIF. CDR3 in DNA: TGTGCCTTTTTGGGCAGGTGGGCTCAGTACACCGATAAACTCATCTTT.

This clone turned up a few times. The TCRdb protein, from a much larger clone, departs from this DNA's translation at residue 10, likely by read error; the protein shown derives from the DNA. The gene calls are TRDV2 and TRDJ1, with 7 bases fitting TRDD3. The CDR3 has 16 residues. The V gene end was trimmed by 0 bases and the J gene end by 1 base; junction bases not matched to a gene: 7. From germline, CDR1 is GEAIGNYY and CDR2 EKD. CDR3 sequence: CACDTAGGPSTDKLIF. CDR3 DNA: TGTGCCTGTGACACCGCTGGGGGCCCTTCCACCGATAAACTCATCTTT.

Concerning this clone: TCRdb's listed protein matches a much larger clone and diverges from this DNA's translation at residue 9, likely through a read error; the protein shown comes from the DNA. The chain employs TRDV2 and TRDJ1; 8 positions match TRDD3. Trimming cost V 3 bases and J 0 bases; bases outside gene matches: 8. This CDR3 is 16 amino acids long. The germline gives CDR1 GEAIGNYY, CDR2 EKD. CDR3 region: CACDLLLGGDTDKLIF. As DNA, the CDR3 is TGTGCCTGTGACTTACTACTGGGGGGCGACACCGATAAACTCATCTTT.

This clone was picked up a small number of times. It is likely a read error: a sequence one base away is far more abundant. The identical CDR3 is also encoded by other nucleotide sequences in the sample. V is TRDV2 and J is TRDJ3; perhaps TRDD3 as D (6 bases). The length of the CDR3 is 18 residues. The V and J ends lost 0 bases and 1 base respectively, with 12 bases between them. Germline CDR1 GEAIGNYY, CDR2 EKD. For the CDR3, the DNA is TGTGCCTGTGACACCATTGGGGGCGTTTCCTGGGACACCCGACAGATGTTTTTC. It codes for CACDTIGGVSWDTRQMFF.

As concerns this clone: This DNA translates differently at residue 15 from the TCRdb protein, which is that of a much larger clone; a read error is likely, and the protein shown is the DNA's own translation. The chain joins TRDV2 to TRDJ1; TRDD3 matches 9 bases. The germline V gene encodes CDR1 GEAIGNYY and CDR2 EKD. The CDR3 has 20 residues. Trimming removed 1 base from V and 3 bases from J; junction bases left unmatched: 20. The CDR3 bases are TGTGCCTGTGACACGCTACGAGTACTGGGGGACTCTAAAAACGCCGATAAACTCATCTTT. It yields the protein CACDTLRVLGDSKNADKLIF.

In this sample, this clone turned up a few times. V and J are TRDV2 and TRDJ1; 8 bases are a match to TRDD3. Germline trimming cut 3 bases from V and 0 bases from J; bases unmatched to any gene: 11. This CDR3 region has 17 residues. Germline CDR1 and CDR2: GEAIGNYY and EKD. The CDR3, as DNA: TGTGCCTGTGACTTACTACTGGGGGTCTTGTACACCGATAAACTCATCTTT. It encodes CACDLLLGVLYTDKLIF.

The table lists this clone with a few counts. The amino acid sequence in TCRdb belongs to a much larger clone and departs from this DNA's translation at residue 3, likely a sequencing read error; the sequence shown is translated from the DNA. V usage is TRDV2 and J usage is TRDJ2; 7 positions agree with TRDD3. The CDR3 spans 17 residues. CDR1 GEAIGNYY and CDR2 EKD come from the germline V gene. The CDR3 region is CARDTVLGTSLTAQLFF. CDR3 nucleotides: TGTGCCCGTGACACGGTACTGGGGACGTCTTTGACAGCACAACTCTTCTTT.

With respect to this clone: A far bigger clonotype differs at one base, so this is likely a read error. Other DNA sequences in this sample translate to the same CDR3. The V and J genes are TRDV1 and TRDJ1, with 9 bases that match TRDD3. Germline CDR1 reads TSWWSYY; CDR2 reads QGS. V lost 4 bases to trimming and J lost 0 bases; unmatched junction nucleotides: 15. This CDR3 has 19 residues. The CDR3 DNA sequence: TGTGCTCTTGGGGCTCCGCGGTACTGGGGGACCCAGTACACCGATAAACTCATCTTT. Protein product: CALGAPRYWGTQYTDKLIF.

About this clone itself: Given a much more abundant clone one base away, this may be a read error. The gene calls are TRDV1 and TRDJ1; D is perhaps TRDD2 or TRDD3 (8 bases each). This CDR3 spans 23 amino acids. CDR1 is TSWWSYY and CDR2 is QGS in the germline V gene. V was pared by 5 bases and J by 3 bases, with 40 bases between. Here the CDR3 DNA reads TGTGCTCTTGGGAAAGGGGCCCGCTTCTTCCTACTGGGGGGGAATTACGGTTCCGATAAACTCATCTTT. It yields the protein CALGKGARFFLLGGNYGSDKLIF.